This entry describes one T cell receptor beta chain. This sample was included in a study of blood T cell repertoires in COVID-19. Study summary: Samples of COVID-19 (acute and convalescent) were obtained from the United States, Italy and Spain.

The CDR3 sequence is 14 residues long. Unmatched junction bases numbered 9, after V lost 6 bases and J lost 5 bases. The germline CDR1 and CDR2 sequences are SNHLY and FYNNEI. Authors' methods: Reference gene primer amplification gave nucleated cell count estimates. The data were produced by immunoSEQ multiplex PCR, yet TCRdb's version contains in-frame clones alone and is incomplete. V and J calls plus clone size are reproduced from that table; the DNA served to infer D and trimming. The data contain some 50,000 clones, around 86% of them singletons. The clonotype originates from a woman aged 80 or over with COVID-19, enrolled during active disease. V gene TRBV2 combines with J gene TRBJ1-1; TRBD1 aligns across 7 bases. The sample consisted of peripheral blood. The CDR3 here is CASSPEGAGTEAFF. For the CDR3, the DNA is TGTGCCAGCAGCCCCGAGGGGGCCGGGACTGAAGCTTTCTTT.